Each of the 22 T cell receptor beta chains below was sequenced from the same sample in a study of OX40 agonist ivuxolimab in advanced cancers. The data were produced by immunoSEQ multiplex PCR, yet TCRdb's version contains in-frame clones alone and is incomplete. In the table there are roughly 64,000 clones, 75% to 90% of which are singletons. Specimen: CD4+ or CD8+ T cells sorted from blood, collected in a trial of the OX40 agonist ivuxolimab. These receptors were taken from an adult with an advanced solid tumor such as melanoma, head and neck, liver or kidney cancer.

This clone has a single count. The chain has TRBV7-3 and TRBJ1-3, with no clear D. V gave up 1 base and J gave up 2 bases, with 9 bases separating them. Germline V gene lookup returns CDR1 SGHTA and CDR2 FQGTGA. This CDR3 is built from 15 residues. CDR3 in DNA: TGTGCCAGCAGCTTAAATGGCCGACCTGGAAACACCATATATTTT. Translating gives CASSLNGRPGNTIYF.

The chain recombines TRBV12-5 with TRBJ1-1; possible D gene TRBD1, 6 bases. Trimming pared 3 bases from V and 3 bases from J, leaving 14 bases between. CDR1 and CDR2 (germline): LGHNT, FRNRAP. This CDR3 has 15 amino acids. The CDR3, as DNA: TGTGCTAGTGGTTTTTCAGGTCAGGGGTACACTGAAGCTTTCTTT. It codes for CASGFSGQGYTEAFF.

V and J are TRBV19 and TRBJ1-1, with 7 nucleotides matching TRBD1. CDR1 is LNHDA, CDR2 SQIVND, per germline (reference sequence). V lost 1 base, J lost 6 bases, and 8 bases stayed unmatched. The CDR3 loop spans 15 amino acids. CDR3 region: CASSIGVRGAPEAFF. CDR3 bases: TGTGCCAGTAGTATAGGTGTCAGGGGGGCCCCTGAAGCTTTCTTT.

V and J are TRBV7-9 and TRBJ2-7; 8 nucleotides match TRBD1. The CDR3 has 15 residues. Trimming cost V 5 bases and J 0 bases; bases outside gene matches: 6. Germline V gene sequence: CDR1 SEHNR, CDR2 FQNEAQ (reference sequence). CDR3 region: CASSLTGASSYEQYF. CDR3 sequence (DNA): TGTGCCAGCAGCCTGACAGGGGCGAGCTCCTACGAGCAGTACTTC.

This clone appeared once. The chain combines TRBV7-9 with TRBJ1-5, with D uncertain. The CDR3 spans 16 residues. Per germline, CDR1 SEHNR and CDR2 FQNEAQ (reference sequence). The V end lost 1 base, the J end lost 0 bases, and 10 bases lay between the germline ends. The CDR3 protein is CASSLEGRSSNQPQHF. In DNA, the CDR3 is TGTGCCAGCAGCTTAGAAGGACGATCTAGCAATCAGCCCCAGCATTTT.

Comment on this clone: At one of its ends the junction is not consistent with the germline gene, which may arise from a read error. The chain is built from TRBV20-1 and TRBJ2-7, with D possibly matching TRBD2 (6 bases). The germline V gene has CDR1 DFQATT and CDR2 SNEGSKA (reference sequence). The CDR3 has 10 amino acids. CDR3 DNA: TGCAGTGCTAGAGATTGGGGACTCTTCTTC. The encoded protein is CSARDWGLFF.

The chain joins TRBV28 to TRBJ2-7; D gene ambiguous. V was trimmed by 3 bases and J by 5 bases, leaving 11 bases between them. Per the germline V gene, CDR1 is MDHEN and CDR2 is SYDVKM. The CDR3 length is 13 residues. In DNA form, the CDR3 reads TGTGCCAGCAGTTTGGTTTACACCCACGAGCAGTACTTC. Amino acids: CASSLVYTHEQYF.

V usage is TRBV30 and J usage is TRBJ2-3; 12 positions match TRBD2. The germline V gene encodes CDR1 GTSNPN and CDR2 SVGIG (reference sequence). The CDR3 sequence is 14 residues long. Unmatched junction bases numbered 2, after V lost 3 bases and J lost 4 bases. As DNA, the CDR3 is TGTGCCTGGAGGCGGACTAGCGGGGCAGATACGCAGTATTTT. It codes for CAWRRTSGADTQYF.

The chain uses TRBV5-4 and TRBJ2-3; D might be TRBD2 (6 bases). CDR1 and CDR2 (germline): SGHNT, YYREEE (reference sequence). The CDR3 length is 12 residues. The germline V and J ends were trimmed by 7 bases and 4 bases, with 10 bases remaining between them. CDR3 sequence: CASDSGADTQYF. The CDR3 region has the DNA TGTGCCAGCGACTCGGGGGCAGATACGCAGTATTTT.

This chain links TRBV19 with TRBJ2-5, with D maybe TRBD1 (6 bases). V shed 8 bases and J shed 5 bases, with 15 bases lying between them. Germline loops: CDR1 LNHDA, CDR2 SQIVND (reference sequence). There are 13 residues in the CDR3. The CDR3 coding sequence is TGTGCCAGTGGGGCAGGGGTTTGGGAGACCCAGTACTTC. Translating gives CASGAGVWETQYF.

As regards this clone: Distinct nucleotide sequences in the sample also encode this CDR3. This rearrangement joins TRBV27 to TRBJ2-1; D possibly matches TRBD1 or TRBD2 (6 bases each). This CDR3 is 13 amino acids long. Germline V gives CDR1 MNHEY, CDR2 SMNVEV (reference sequence). The V end was cut by 4 bases, the J end by 10 bases, with 14 bases between. DNA for the CDR3: TGTGCCAGCAGTTACAGGGCGGGGCGGGAGCAGTTCTTC. Residues: CASSYRAGREQFF.

CDR3 coding DNA: TGTGCCAGCAGTTACGACCGGACCGGCAAGGAAAAACTGTTTTTT. Amino acid sequence: CASSYDRTGKEKLFF. The chain joins TRBV6-8 to TRBJ1-4; D ambiguous. The V gene lost 2 bases and the J gene lost 8 bases, with 15 bases spanning the gap. This CDR3 is built from 15 residues. Germline V gene sequence: CDR1 MNHGY, CDR2 SAAAGT.

The J gene is TRBJ2-1, the V gene TRBV9; D ambiguous. Germline V gene data show CDR1 as SGDLS and CDR2 as YYNGEE. V was shortened by 0 bases and J by 5 bases, with 3 bases between the two germline ends. The CDR3 loop spans 12 amino acids. CDR3 protein: CASSVADNEQFF. The CDR3 nucleotides read TGTGCCAGCAGCGTAGCCGACAATGAGCAGTTCTTC.

This clone was seen just once. The chain couples TRBV28 to TRBJ2-1; D is unclear. V was trimmed by 1 base and J by 4 bases, leaving 5 bases between them. The CDR3 sequence is 13 residues long. CDR1 and CDR2 from the germline V gene are MDHEN and SYDVKM. The DNA of the CDR3 is TGTGCCAGCAGTTTATCACCGTACAATGAGCAGTTCTTC. This sequence encodes CASSLSPYNEQFF.

The chain has TRBV7-9 and TRBJ2-7; a weak D match, TRBD1 (7 bases). Per the germline V gene, CDR1 is SEHNR and CDR2 is FQNEAQ (reference sequence). CDR3 size: 13 residues. The V end was cut by 5 bases, the J end by 4 bases, with 12 bases between. CDR3 bases: TGTGCCAGCAGCCCCGCAGGGGGGTACGAGCAGTACTTC. The encoded protein is CASSPAGGYEQYF.

V gene TRBV27 combines with J gene TRBJ1-1, with D perhaps TRBD1 (6 bases). The germline CDR1 and CDR2 sequences are MNHEY and SMNVEV (reference sequence). CDR3 length equals 15 residues. V was trimmed by 6 bases and J by 5 bases, leaving 19 bases between them. The DNA of the CDR3 is TGTGCCAGCAGCATCCTCAGGGGAAGCTGGACTGAAGCTTTCTTT. As protein: CASSILRGSWTEAFF.

V and J are TRBV19 and TRBJ1-5; D is possibly TRBD1 (5 bases). This CDR3 contains 17 residues. The V end was cut by 1 base, the J end by 0 bases, with 13 bases between. The germline CDR1 and CDR2 sequences are LNHDA and SQIVND (reference sequence). The CDR3 DNA reads TGTGCCAGTAGTATAGCCCGGGGGGTGGATAGCAATCAGCCCCAGCATTTT. Residues: CASSIARGVDSNQPQHF.

The gene calls are TRBV7-6 and TRBJ1-3; 8 bases are shared with TRBD1. Looked up from germline, CDR1 is SGHVS and CDR2 is FNYEAQ. CDR3 length: 16 residues. The junction had 9 bases not matched to a gene; V was cut back by 4 bases and J by 4 bases. For the CDR3, the DNA is TGTGCCAGCAGCTGGACAGGGACCGCCGAGGGAAACACCATATATTTT. As protein: CASSWTGTAEGNTIYF.

As regards this clone: The junction does not match germline at one end; this may be a read error. The chain carries TRBV28 and TRBJ1-4; D may be TRBD1 (5 bases). This CDR3 spans 17 amino acids. Germline V gene lookup returns CDR1 MDHEN and CDR2 SYDVKM. Here the CDR3 reads CASSPTGPRRANEELFF. CDR3 DNA sequence: TGTGCCAGCAGTCCGACGGGGCCCCGGAGGGCAAATGAAGAACTGTTTTTT.

The chain joins TRBV6-6 to TRBJ2-5, with unresolved D. Germline CDR1 reads MNHNY; CDR2 reads SVGAGI (reference sequence). Trimming took 6 bases from V and 5 from J, leaving 13 bases between them. The CDR3 is 13 amino acids. CDR3: CASSPNSDETQYF. Written as DNA, the CDR3 is TGTGCCAGCAGCCCCAATTCGGACGAGACCCAGTACTTC.

This clone showed up just once. CDR3 sequence reads: CASSEVGGPMAFF. Written as DNA, the CDR3 is TGTGCCAGCAGTGAGGTGGGGGGTCCGATGGCTTTCTTT. This chain joins TRBV25-1 and TRBJ1-1; possibly TRBD1 for D (5 bases). The germline gives CDR1 MGHDK, CDR2 SYGVNS. V lost 3 bases and J 11 bases, leaving 16 bases between the germline ends. The length of the CDR3 is 13 residues.

The chain couples TRBV9 to TRBJ2-5; a possible D gene is TRBD2 (5 bases). This CDR3 has 14 residues. Germline V CDR1 and CDR2: SGDLS, YYNGEE. The V end lost 0 bases, the J end lost 2 bases, and 8 bases lay between the germline ends. The DNA of the CDR3 is TGTGCCAGCAGCGTAGGAGGGATTCAAGAGACCCAGTACTTC. This translates into CASSVGGIQETQYF.